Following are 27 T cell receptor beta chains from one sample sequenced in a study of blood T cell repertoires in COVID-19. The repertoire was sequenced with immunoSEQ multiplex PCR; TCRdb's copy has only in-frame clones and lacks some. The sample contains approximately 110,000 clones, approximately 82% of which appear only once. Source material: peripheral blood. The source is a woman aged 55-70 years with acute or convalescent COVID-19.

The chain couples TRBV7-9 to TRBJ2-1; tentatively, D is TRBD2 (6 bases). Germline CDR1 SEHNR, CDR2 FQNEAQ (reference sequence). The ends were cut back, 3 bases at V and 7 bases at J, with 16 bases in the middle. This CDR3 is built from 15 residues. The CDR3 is CASSFWDSQWNEQFF. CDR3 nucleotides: TGTGCCAGCAGCTTTTGGGACTCGCAGTGGAATGAGCAGTTCTTC.

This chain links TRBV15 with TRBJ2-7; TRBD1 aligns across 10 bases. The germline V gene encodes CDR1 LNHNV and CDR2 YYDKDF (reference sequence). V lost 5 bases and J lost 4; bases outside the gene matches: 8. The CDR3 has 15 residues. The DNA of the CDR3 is TGTGCCACCAGCCCCCGGGACAGGGGAATGTACGAGCAGTACTTC. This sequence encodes CATSPRDRGMYEQYF. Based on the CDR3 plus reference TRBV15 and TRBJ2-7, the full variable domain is DAMVIQNPRYQVTQFGKPVTLSCSQTLNHNVMYWYQQKSSQAPKLLFHYYDKDFNNEADTPDNFQSRRPNTSFCFLDIRSPGLGDTAMYLCATSPRDRGMYEQYFGPGTRLTVT.

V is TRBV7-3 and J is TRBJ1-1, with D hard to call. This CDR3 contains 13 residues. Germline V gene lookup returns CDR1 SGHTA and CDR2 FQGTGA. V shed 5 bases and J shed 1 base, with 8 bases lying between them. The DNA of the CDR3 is TGTGCCAGCAGCATCGCAGAGAACACTGAAGCTTTCTTT. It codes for CASSIAENTEAFF.

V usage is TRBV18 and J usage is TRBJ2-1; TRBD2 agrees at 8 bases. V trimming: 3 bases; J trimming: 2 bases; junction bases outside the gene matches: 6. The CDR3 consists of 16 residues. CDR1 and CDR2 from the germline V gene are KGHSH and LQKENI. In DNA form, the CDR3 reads TGTGCCAGCTCACCGACCGGGACTAGTCCCTACAATGAGCAGTTCTTC. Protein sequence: CASSPTGTSPYNEQFF.

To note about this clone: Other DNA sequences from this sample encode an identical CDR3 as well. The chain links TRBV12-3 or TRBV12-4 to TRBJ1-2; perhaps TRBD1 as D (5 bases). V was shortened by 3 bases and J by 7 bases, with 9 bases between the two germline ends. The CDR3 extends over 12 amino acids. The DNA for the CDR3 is TGTGCCAGCAGTTTCCCGGGGGGTGGCTACACCTTC. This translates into CASSFPGGGYTF.

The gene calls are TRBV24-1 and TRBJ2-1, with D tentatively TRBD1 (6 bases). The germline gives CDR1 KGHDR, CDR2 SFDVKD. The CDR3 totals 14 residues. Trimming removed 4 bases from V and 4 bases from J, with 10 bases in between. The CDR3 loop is CATSEPDRYNEQFF. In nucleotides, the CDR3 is TGTGCCACCAGTGAACCTGACAGGTACAATGAGCAGTTCTTC.

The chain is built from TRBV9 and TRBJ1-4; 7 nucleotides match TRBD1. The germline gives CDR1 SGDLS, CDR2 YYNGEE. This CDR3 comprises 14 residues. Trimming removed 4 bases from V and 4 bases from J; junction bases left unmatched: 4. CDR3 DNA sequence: TGTGCCAGCAGCCCGGGACAGCTTAATGAAAAACTGTTTTTT. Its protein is CASSPGQLNEKLFF.

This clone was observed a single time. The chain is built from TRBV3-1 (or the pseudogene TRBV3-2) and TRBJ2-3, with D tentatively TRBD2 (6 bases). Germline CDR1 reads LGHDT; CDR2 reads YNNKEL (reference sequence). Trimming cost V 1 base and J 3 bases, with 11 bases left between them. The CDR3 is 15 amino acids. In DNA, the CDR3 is TGTGCCAGCAGCCAAGTTGGCGGGACTACAGATACGCAGTATTTT. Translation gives CASSQVGGTTDTQYF.

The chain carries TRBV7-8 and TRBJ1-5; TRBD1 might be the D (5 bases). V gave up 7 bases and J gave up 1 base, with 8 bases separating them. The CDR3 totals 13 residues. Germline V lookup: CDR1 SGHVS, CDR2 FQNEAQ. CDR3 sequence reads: CASMGGSNQPQHF. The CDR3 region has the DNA TGTGCCAGCATGGGGGGGAGCAATCAGCCCCAGCATTTT. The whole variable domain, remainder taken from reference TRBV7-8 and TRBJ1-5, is GAGVSQSPRYKVAKRGQDVALRCDPISGHVSLFWYQQALGQGPEFLTYFQNEAQLDKSGLPSDRFFAERPEGSVSTLKIQRTQQEDSAVYLCASMGGSNQPQHFGDGTRLSIL.

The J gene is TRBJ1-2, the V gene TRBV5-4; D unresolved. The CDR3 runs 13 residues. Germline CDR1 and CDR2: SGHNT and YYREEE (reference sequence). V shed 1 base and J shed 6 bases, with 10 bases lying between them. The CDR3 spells CASSLLQSHGYTF. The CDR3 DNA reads TGTGCCAGCAGCTTGTTACAGAGCCATGGCTACACCTTC.

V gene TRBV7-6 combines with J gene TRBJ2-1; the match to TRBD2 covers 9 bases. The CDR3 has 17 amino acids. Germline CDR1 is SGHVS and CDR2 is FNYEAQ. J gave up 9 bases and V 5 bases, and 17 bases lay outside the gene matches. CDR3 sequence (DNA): TGTGCCAGCAGCCCCCGGCCCGGAGCGGGAGGTGTCATTGAGCAGTTCTTC. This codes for CASSPRPGAGGVIEQFF.

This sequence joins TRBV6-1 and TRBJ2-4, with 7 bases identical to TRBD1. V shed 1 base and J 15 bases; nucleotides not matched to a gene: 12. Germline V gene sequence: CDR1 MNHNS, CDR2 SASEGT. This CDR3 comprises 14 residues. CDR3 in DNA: TGTGCCAGCAGTGAAGTCGCTGAGACAGGGAATAGGTACTTC. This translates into CASSEVAETGNRYF.

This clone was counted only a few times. This CDR3 is CAWSLTGAAGNTIYF. The CDR3 bases are TGTGCCTGGAGTCTTACAGGGGCTGCTGGAAACACCATATATTTT. The V call is TRBV30, the J call TRBJ1-3, with 7 bases that match TRBD1. The CDR3 has 15 residues. Trimming took 2 bases from V and 2 from J; bases not matched to a gene: 6. CDR1 and CDR2 from the germline V gene are GTSNPN and SVGIG (reference sequence).

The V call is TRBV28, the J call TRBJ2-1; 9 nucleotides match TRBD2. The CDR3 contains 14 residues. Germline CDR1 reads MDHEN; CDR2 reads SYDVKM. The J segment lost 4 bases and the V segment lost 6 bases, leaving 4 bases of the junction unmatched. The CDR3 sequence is CASSGSGRYNEQFF. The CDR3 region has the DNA TGTGCCAGCAGCGGTAGCGGGAGATACAATGAGCAGTTCTTC.

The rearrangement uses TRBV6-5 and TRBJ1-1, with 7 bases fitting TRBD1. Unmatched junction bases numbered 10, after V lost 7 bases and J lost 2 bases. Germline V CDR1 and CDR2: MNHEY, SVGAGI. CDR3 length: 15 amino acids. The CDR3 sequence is CASTSGGGRNTEAFF. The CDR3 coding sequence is TGTGCCAGCACGTCTGGAGGGGGCCGAAACACTGAAGCTTTCTTT.

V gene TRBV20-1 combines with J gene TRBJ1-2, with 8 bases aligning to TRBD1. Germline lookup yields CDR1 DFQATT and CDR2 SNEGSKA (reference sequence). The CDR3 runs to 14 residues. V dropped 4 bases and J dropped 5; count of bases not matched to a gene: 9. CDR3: CSATESGGVYGYTF. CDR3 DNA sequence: TGCAGTGCTACTGAGTCAGGGGGCGTTTATGGCTACACCTTC.

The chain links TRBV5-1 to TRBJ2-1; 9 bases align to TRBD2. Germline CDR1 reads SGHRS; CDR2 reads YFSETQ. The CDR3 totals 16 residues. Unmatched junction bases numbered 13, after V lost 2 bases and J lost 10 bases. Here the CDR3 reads CASSFISAGGAGEQFF. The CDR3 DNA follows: TGCGCCAGCAGCTTTATAAGCGCGGGAGGGGCGGGGGAGCAGTTCTTC.

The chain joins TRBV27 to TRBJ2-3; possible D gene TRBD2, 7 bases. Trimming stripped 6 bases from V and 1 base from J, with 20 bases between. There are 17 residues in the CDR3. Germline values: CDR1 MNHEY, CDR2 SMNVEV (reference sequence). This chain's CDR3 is CASSRILRGARTDTQYF. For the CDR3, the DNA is TGTGCCAGCAGCCGTATCCTACGGGGGGCGCGCACAGATACGCAGTATTTT.

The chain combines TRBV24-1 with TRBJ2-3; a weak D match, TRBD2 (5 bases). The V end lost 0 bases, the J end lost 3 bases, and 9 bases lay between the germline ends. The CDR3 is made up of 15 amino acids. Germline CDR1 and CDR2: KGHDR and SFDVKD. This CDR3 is CATSDLTTSTDTQYF. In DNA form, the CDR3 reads TGTGCCACCAGTGATTTGACCACTAGTACAGATACGCAGTATTTT.

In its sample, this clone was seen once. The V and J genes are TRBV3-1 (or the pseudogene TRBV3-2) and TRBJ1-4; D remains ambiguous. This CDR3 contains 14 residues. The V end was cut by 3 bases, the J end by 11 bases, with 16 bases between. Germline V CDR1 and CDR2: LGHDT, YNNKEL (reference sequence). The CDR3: CASSHPSSRSKLFF. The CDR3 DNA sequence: TGTGCCAGCAGCCACCCCTCCTCCAGGTCGAAACTGTTTTTT.

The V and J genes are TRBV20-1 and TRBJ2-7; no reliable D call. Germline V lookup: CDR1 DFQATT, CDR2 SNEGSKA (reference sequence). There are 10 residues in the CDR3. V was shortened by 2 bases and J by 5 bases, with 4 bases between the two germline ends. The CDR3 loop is CSARLDEQYF. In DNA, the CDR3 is TGCAGTGCTAGACTAGACGAGCAGTACTTC.

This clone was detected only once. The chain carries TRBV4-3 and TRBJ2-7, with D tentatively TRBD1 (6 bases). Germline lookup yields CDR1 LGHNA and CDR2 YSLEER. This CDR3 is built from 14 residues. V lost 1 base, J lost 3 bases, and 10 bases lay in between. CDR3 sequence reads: CASSQGGTHYEQYF. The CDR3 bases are TGCGCCAGCAGCCAAGGGGGGACACACTACGAGCAGTACTTC.

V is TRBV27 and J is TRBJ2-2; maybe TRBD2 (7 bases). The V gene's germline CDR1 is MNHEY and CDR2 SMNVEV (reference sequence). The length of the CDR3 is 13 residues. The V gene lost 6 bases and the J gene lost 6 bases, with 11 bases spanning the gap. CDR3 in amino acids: CASRAGAAGELFF. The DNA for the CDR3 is TGTGCCAGCAGGGCGGGGGCGGCCGGGGAGCTGTTTTTT.

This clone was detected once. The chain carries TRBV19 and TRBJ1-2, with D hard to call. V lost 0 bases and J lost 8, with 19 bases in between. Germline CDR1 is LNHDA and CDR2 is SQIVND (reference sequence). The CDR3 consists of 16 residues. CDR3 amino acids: CASSIDERAGLLGYTF. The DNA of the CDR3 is TGTGCCAGTAGTATAGATGAGCGGGCCGGCCTCCTGGGCTACACCTTC.

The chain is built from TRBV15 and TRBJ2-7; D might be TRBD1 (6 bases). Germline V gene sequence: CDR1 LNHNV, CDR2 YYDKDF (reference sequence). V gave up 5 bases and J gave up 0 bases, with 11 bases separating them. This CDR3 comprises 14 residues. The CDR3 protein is CATSRDTTSYEQYF. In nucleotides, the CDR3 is TGTGCCACCAGCCGGGACACGACCTCCTACGAGCAGTACTTC.

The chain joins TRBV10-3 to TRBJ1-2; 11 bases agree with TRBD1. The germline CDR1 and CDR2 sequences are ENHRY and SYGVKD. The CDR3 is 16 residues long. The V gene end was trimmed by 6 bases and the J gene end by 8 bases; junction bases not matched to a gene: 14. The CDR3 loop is CAIRNRDRGSVKGYTF. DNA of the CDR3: TGTGCCATCAGAAACCGGGACAGGGGGTCGGTGAAGGGCTACACCTTC.

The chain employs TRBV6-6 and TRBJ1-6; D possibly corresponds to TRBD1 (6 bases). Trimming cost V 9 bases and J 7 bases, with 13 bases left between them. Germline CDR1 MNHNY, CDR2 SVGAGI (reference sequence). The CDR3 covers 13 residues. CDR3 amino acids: CASQGSLNSPLHF. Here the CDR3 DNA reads TGTGCCAGTCAGGGGAGCTTAAATTCACCCCTCCACTTT.